These T cell receptor beta chains were read from a single sample in a study of neurological immune-mediated disorders. TCRdb ran MiXCR on the 5' RACE reads and lists one entry per CDR3 protein. The sample yields about 55,000 distinct CDR3 sequences, about 4.2% seen once. Sequenced: PBMCs. These receptors all stem from a man aged 50 to 60 with multiple sclerosis. CDR3s include the opening cysteine and the closing phenylalanine or tryptophan. Fields, in order: V gene, clone size, D gene, J gene, CDR3 protein, CDR3 DNA. D genes are given only for firm matches. Only some rows state a clone size, as once, few, many or a class for expanded clones.

v_call: TRBV14; clone_size: many; d_call: .; j_call: TRBJ2-2; cdr3_aa: CASSGLSGTGELFF; cdr3_nt: TGTGCCAGCAGTGGGCTGAGTGGAACCGGGGAGCTGTTTTTT
v_call: TRBV4-1; clone_size: many; d_call: .; j_call: TRBJ1-3; cdr3_aa: CASSQFAYSGNTIYF; cdr3_nt: TGCGCCAGCAGCCAATTCGCTTACTCTGGAAACACCATATATTTT
v_call: TRBV7-3; clone_size: many; d_call: .; j_call: TRBJ2-3; cdr3_aa: CASSLPGRGTDTQYF; cdr3_nt: TGTGCCAGCAGCTTACCGGGAAGGGGCACAGATACGCAGTATTTT
v_call: TRBV7-2; clone_size: many; d_call: .; j_call: TRBJ2-7; cdr3_aa: CASSARERRESYEQYF; cdr3_nt: TGTGCCAGCAGCGCTAGGGAACGCCGGGAGTCATACGAGCAGTACTTC
v_call: TRBV28; clone_size: .; d_call: .; j_call: TRBJ2-1; cdr3_aa: CASRETGPQFF; cdr3_nt: TGTGCCAGCAGGGAAACGGGACCACAGTTCTTC
v_call: TRBV5-1; clone_size: many; d_call: .; j_call: TRBJ1-1; cdr3_aa: CASSFSGGVWMNTEAFF; cdr3_nt: TGCGCCAGCAGCTTTTCCGGGGGGGTTTGGATGAACACTGAAGCTTTCTTT
v_call: TRBV12-3/TRBV12-4; clone_size: many; d_call: TRBD2; j_call: TRBJ2-1; cdr3_aa: CASNRDGGAAEQFF; cdr3_nt: TGTGCCAGCAACCGCGACGGGGGGGCCGCTGAGCAGTTCTTC
v_call: TRBV12-3/TRBV12-4; clone_size: few; d_call: TRBD1; j_call: TRBJ1-6; cdr3_aa: CASSLLTGANSPLNF; cdr3_nt: TGTGCCAGCAGTTTACTCACAGGGGCTAATTCACCCCTCAACTTT
v_call: TRBV5-1; clone_size: medium-sized; d_call: .; j_call: TRBJ2-3; cdr3_aa: CASSFRDTDTQYF; cdr3_nt: TGCGCCAGCAGCTTCCGCGACACAGATACGCAGTATTTT
v_call: TRBV6-5; clone_size: many; d_call: TRBD2; j_call: TRBJ2-3; cdr3_aa: CASRGSRASGTDTQYF; cdr3_nt: TGTGCCAGCAGGGGCTCTAGGGCTAGCGGAACAGATACGCAGTATTTT
v_call: TRBV29-1; clone_size: few; d_call: .; j_call: TRBJ1-1; cdr3_aa: CSAGTALMNTEAFF; cdr3_nt: TGCAGCGCCGGAACAGCCTTAATGAACACTGAAGCTTTCTTT
v_call: TRBV5-4; clone_size: .; d_call: TRBD2; j_call: TRBJ2-7; cdr3_aa: CASSLASGSGGVTYEQYF; cdr3_nt: TGTGCCAGCAGCTTGGCTAGCGGGAGTGGAGGGGTTACCTACGAGCAGTACTTC
v_call: TRBV3-1; clone_size: many; d_call: .; j_call: TRBJ1-2; cdr3_aa: CASSQGAYGYTF; cdr3_nt: TGTGCCAGCAGCCAAGGCGCCTATGGCTACACCTTC
v_call: TRBV5-1; clone_size: .; d_call: .; j_call: TRBJ1-1; cdr3_aa: CASSLDITNTEAFF; cdr3_nt: TGCGCCAGCAGCTTGGACATTACGAACACTGAAGCTTTCTTT
v_call: TRBV5-1; clone_size: many; d_call: .; j_call: TRBJ1-2; cdr3_aa: CASSLSGVFGYTF; cdr3_nt: TGCGCCAGCAGCTTGTCGGGGGTCTTTGGCTACACCTTC
v_call: TRBV5-6; clone_size: .; d_call: TRBD1; j_call: TRBJ1-2; cdr3_aa: CASRRDSLYGYTF; cdr3_nt: TGTGCCAGCAGGCGGGACAGCTTATATGGCTACACCTTC
v_call: TRBV21-1; clone_size: .; d_call: .; j_call: TRBJ1-1; cdr3_aa: CQGAPGTEAFF; cdr3_nt: TGTCAGGGGGCTCCGGGCACTGAAGCTTTCTTT
v_call: TRBV5-1; clone_size: .; d_call: .; j_call: TRBJ1-6; cdr3_aa: CASGPGDGGNSPLNF; cdr3_nt: TGCGCCAGCGGACCCGGGGACGGTGGGAATTCACCCCTCAACTTT
v_call: TRBV30; clone_size: many; d_call: .; j_call: TRBJ1-1; cdr3_aa: CAWSKGRNTEAFF; cdr3_nt: TGTGCCTGGAGTAAGGGCAGGAACACTGAAGCTTTCTTT
v_call: TRBV24-1; clone_size: many; d_call: TRBD1; j_call: TRBJ2-5; cdr3_aa: CATRKGQGGRETQYF; cdr3_nt: TGTGCCACCAGGAAGGGACAGGGGGGGCGAGAGACCCAGTACTTC
v_call: TRBV5-1; clone_size: many; d_call: TRBD2; j_call: TRBJ2-2; cdr3_aa: CASSKIAGATVGELFF; cdr3_nt: TGCGCCAGCAGCAAAATAGCGGGAGCGACCGTCGGGGAGCTGTTTTTT
v_call: TRBV29-1; clone_size: many; d_call: .; j_call: TRBJ2-4; cdr3_aa: CSVEVRMGGDDIQYF; cdr3_nt: TGCAGCGTTGAAGTTCGTATGGGGGGTGACGACATTCAGTACTTC
v_call: TRBV5-1; clone_size: many; d_call: .; j_call: TRBJ2-7; cdr3_aa: CASSYLQNTYF; cdr3_nt: TGCGCCAGCAGCTACCTACAGAACACGTACTTC
v_call: TRBV5-1; clone_size: many; d_call: TRBD1; j_call: TRBJ2-5; cdr3_aa: CASSIGTGPEETQYF; cdr3_nt: TGCGCCAGCAGCATCGGGACAGGGCCTGAGGAGACCCAGTACTTC
v_call: TRBV29-1; clone_size: many; d_call: .; j_call: TRBJ2-7; cdr3_aa: CSVGFGQGLPYEQYF; cdr3_nt: TGCAGCGTAGGTTTTGGGCAGGGCCTACCCTACGAGCAGTACTTC
v_call: TRBV2; clone_size: many; d_call: TRBD2; j_call: TRBJ2-7; cdr3_aa: CASRPYSGRDYSYEQYF; cdr3_nt: TGTGCCAGCAGGCCTTATAGCGGGAGAGATTACTCCTACGAGCAGTACTTC
v_call: TRBV20-1; clone_size: few; d_call: TRBD2; j_call: TRBJ2-3; cdr3_aa: CSAPQLAGDTDTQYF; cdr3_nt: TGCAGTGCTCCTCAACTAGCGGGGGACACAGATACGCAGTATTTT
v_call: TRBV4-1; clone_size: many; d_call: .; j_call: TRBJ1-3; cdr3_aa: CASSQDPGSGNTIYF; cdr3_nt: TGCGCCAGCAGCCAAGATCCAGGGAGCGGAAACACCATATATTTT
v_call: TRBV3-1; clone_size: few; d_call: .; j_call: TRBJ2-4; cdr3_aa: CASSQFPGTKNIQYF; cdr3_nt: TGTGCCAGCAGCCAATTTCCAGGGACCAAAAACATTCAGTACTTC
v_call: TRBV5-1; clone_size: many; d_call: TRBD2; j_call: TRBJ2-1; cdr3_aa: CASSLSPAGDSYNEQFF; cdr3_nt: TGCGCCAGCAGCTTGAGTCCGGCGGGGGACTCCTACAATGAGCAGTTCTTC
v_call: TRBV20-1; clone_size: many; d_call: .; j_call: TRBJ2-1; cdr3_aa: CSARVTLTSYNEQFF; cdr3_nt: TGCAGTGCTAGGGTGACTTTGACCTCCTACAATGAGCAGTTCTTC
v_call: TRBV4-1; clone_size: many; d_call: TRBD1; j_call: TRBJ2-2; cdr3_aa: CASSQDGTAIGELFF; cdr3_nt: TGCGCCAGCAGCCAAGATGGGACAGCGATCGGGGAGCTGTTTTTT
v_call: TRBV11-2; clone_size: .; d_call: .; j_call: TRBJ1-2; cdr3_aa: CASSIDSYGYTF; cdr3_nt: TGTGCCAGCAGCATCGACAGCTATGGCTACACCTTC
v_call: TRBV5-1; clone_size: many; d_call: TRBD2; j_call: TRBJ2-1; cdr3_aa: CASSLVLAGDEQFF; cdr3_nt: TGCGCCAGCAGCTTGGTACTAGCGGGCGATGAGCAGTTCTTC
v_call: TRBV5-1; clone_size: many; d_call: TRBD1; j_call: TRBJ1-2; cdr3_aa: CASRETGGYGYTF; cdr3_nt: TGCGCCAGCAGAGAGACAGGGGGCTATGGCTACACCTTC
v_call: TRBV20-1; clone_size: many; d_call: .; j_call: TRBJ1-4; cdr3_aa: CSARTDNEKLFF; cdr3_nt: TGCAGTGCTAGGACAGATAATGAAAAACTGTTTTTT
v_call: TRBV5-1; clone_size: .; d_call: TRBD1; j_call: TRBJ1-1; cdr3_aa: CASSLAPPGTGLNTEAFF; cdr3_nt: TGCGCCAGCAGCTTGGCCCCCCCAGGGACAGGATTGAACACTGAAGCTTTCTTT
v_call: TRBV27; clone_size: many; d_call: .; j_call: TRBJ2-7; cdr3_aa: CASIRGHEQYF; cdr3_nt: TGTGCCAGCATTCGGGGGCACGAGCAGTACTTC
v_call: TRBV4-1; clone_size: few; d_call: TRBD1; j_call: TRBJ1-2; cdr3_aa: CASSLPGTGVYGYTF; cdr3_nt: TGCGCCAGCAGCCTCCCCGGGACAGGGGTGTATGGCTACACCTTC
v_call: TRBV9; clone_size: many; d_call: .; j_call: TRBJ1-5; cdr3_aa: CASSANGPHSNQPQHF; cdr3_nt: TGTGCCAGCAGCGCGAATGGCCCCCATAGCAATCAGCCCCAGCATTTT
v_call: TRBV7-8; clone_size: many; d_call: .; j_call: TRBJ1-5; cdr3_aa: CASSPWGGSTPPQNF; cdr3_nt: TGTGCCAGCAGCCCCTGGGGGGGGTCCACTCCGCCCCAGAATTTT
v_call: TRBV12-3/TRBV12-4; clone_size: many; d_call: .; j_call: TRBJ2-7; cdr3_aa: CASNLGSGPAYEQYF; cdr3_nt: TGTGCCAGCAACCTGGGTAGCGGCCCTGCCTACGAGCAGTACTTC
v_call: TRBV27; clone_size: many; d_call: TRBD1; j_call: TRBJ2-7; cdr3_aa: CASSSGTNRGSYEQYF; cdr3_nt: TGTGCCAGCAGTTCGGGTACGAACAGGGGCTCCTACGAGCAGTACTTC